What follows describes a single T cell receptor beta chain. Its antigen is unidentified. It was with 60 Vbeta and 13 Jbeta primers that the PCR ran. Measured with immunoSEQ multiplex PCR; TCRdb has only the in-frame clones, and not every one. The top ten clones hold more than 3.5% of a sample with some 140,000 clones, roughly 70% of them seen once. CDR1 SGDLS and CDR2 YYNGEE come from the germline V gene. The CDR3 covers 15 residues. The V segment lost 6 bases and the J segment 6 bases; nucleotides outside the gene matches: 12. This entry belongs to a study of cytomegalovirus exposure and HLA in healthy donors. Study details: Approximately 85 million unique TCRs from HLA-typed donors made up an early data release.

Study-level findings and limits: The study found most TCR sequences rare, yet found some public TCRs in many donors. Reports state that TCR beta sequences accurately predicted most subjects' HLA-A and HLA-B alleles. Reportedly, fewer N-insertions than the approximately 700-donor mean appeared in an Asian-associated ancestry cluster in a later analysis.

The TCR was taken from a man between 18 and 29 years old in good health and CMV-seropositive. Sequenced: PBMCs. V is TRBV9 and J is TRBJ2-1, with 7 positions matching TRBD2. This CDR3 reads CASNSAGTTFNEQFF. The CDR3 DNA reads TGTGCCAGCAACTCAGCCGGGACTACGTTCAATGAGCAGTTCTTC.